This TCR beta chain was captured in a study of monozygotic twins with inflammatory bowel disease. General study findings and limits: Relative to healthy twins, IBD patients had fewer clonotypes in common with others, a gap that was especially apparent with disease activity.

The quantity of total RNA per TCR library was around 3,600 ng. TCRdb reanalyzed the 5' RACE reads, giving one entry per CDR3 protein sequence and no DNA. The sample data list roughly 200,000 distinct CDR3 sequences. With respect to this clonotype: Antigen unknown.

The CDR3 covers 15 residues. The specimen was blood. The rearrangement links TRBV12-3 or TRBV12-4 to TRBJ1-4; lacking DNA, the TRBD1 call made by TCRdb goes unchecked. This TCR derives from a human donor with ulcerative colitis or Crohn's disease, or a healthy co-twin of an affected twin (not recorded which). CDR3 protein: CASSKGQGGGEKLFF.